The 30 T cell receptor beta chains reported below all come from one sample, sequenced in a study of T cell repertoires in ileal Crohn's disease. Sequencing used immunoSEQ multiplex PCR; TCRdb keeps in-frame clones, though not all of them. The sample lists 3,100 or so clones, about two thirds occurring once. As for time point: proximal margin of the surgical specimen (macroscopically non-inflamed). Sequencing was performed on ileal tissue. The source is an adult with Crohn's disease.

This clone turned up a few times. The chain combines TRBV7-2 with TRBJ2-7, with D possibly being TRBD2 (6 bases). V shed 5 bases and J shed 3 bases, with 14 bases lying between them. The V gene's germline CDR1 is SGHTA and CDR2 FQGNSA. This CDR3 contains 14 residues. The CDR3 reads CASSPYGRGYEQYF. The CDR3 nucleotides are TGTGCCAGCAGCCCCTATGGGCGGGGCTACGAGCAGTACTTC. Complete variable domain (other parts from reference TRBV7-2 and TRBJ2-7): GAGVSQSPSNKVTEKGKDVELRCDPISGHTALYWYRQSLGQGLEFLIYFQGNSAPDKSGLPSDRFSAERTGGSVSTLTIQRTQQEDSAVYLCASSPYGRGYEQYFGPGTRLTVT.

The gene calls are TRBV5-6 and TRBJ1-1; weak D call: TRBD1 (6 bases). CDR1 is SGHDT, CDR2 YYEEEE, per germline. The CDR3 has 16 residues. V shed 4 bases and J shed 7 bases, with 23 bases lying between them. DNA for the CDR3: TGTGCCAGCAGCGGCCCGCCGGGGGACAACCGGGATGAAGCTTTCTTT. It translates to CASSGPPGDNRDEAFF. The full variable domain, its missing parts supplied by reference TRBV5-6 and TRBJ1-1, is DAGVTQSPTHLIKTRGQQVTLRCSPKSGHDTVSWYQQALGQGPQFIFQYYEEEERQRGNFPDRFSGHQFPNYSSELNVNALLLGDSALYLCASSGPPGDNRDEAFFGQGTRLTVV.

V gene TRBV10-3 combines with J gene TRBJ2-4; 8 nucleotides match TRBD1. CDR1 ENHRY and CDR2 SYGVKD come from the germline V gene. V trimming: 0 bases; J trimming: 6 bases; junction bases outside the gene matches: 7. The CDR3 has 16 residues. The CDR3 nucleotides are TGTGCCATCAGTGAGTCTGGTGCAGGGGGCATAAACATTCAGTACTTC. Amino acids: CAISESGAGGINIQYF.

The chain has TRBV2 and TRBJ2-5; D perhaps matches TRBD1 (5 bases). V was cut by 10 bases and J by 5 bases, with 20 bases left in between. Germline CDR1 SNHLY, CDR2 FYNNEI. The CDR3 loop spans 14 amino acids. The chain's CDR3 is CATGQGPSGETQYF. CDR3 in DNA: TGTGCCACCGGGCAGGGCCCGTCCGGGGAGACCCAGTACTTC.

J is TRBJ2-7 and V is TRBV6-5, with D unresolved. Trimming pared 2 bases from V and 4 bases from J, leaving 12 bases between. The CDR3 is 14 residues long. Germline loops: CDR1 MNHEY, CDR2 SVGAGI. In DNA, the CDR3 is TGTGCCAGCAGTTACGGTGCAACAATTTACGAGCAGTACTTC. This encodes CASSYGATIYEQYF.

Only a few counts were recorded for this clone. J is TRBJ2-1 and V is TRBV10-3; 7 bases line up with TRBD2. The CDR3 loop spans 17 amino acids. Germline values: CDR1 ENHRY, CDR2 SYGVKD. Losses at the gene ends were 4 bases for V and 8 bases for J; bases not matched to a gene: 17. The DNA for the CDR3 is TGTGCCATCAGTGTAAGGCTAGCGGAGCCCCCTTACGATGAGCAGTTCTTC. The encoded protein is CAISVRLAEPPYDEQFF.

This clone was seen a handful of times. The gene calls are TRBV4-1 and TRBJ2-1, with D tentatively TRBD1 (6 bases). Germline V CDR1 and CDR2: MGHRA, YSYEKL. The CDR3 consists of 16 residues. V shed 4 bases and J shed 3 bases, with 16 bases lying between them. CDR3 region: CASSLLLDSGYNEQFF. The CDR3 DNA reads as TGCGCCAGCAGCCTCCTTTTGGACAGTGGCTACAATGAGCAGTTCTTC.

The chain carries TRBV7-8 and TRBJ2-6; D not resolved. V lost 5 bases and J 5 bases, leaving 16 bases between the germline ends. Germline V lookup: CDR1 SGHVS, CDR2 FQNEAQ. The CDR3 runs to 16 residues. The CDR3 here is CASSLDAQSRANVLTF. In DNA form, the CDR3 reads TGTGCCAGCAGCCTTGATGCACAAAGTCGGGCCAACGTCCTGACTTTC.

The rearrangement uses TRBV5-1 and TRBJ2-7, with D possibly being TRBD1 or TRBD2 (6 bases each). The V and J ends lost 1 base and 4 bases respectively, with 15 bases between them. Germline V CDR1 and CDR2: SGHRS, YFSETQ. CDR3 length: 15 amino acids. The DNA for the CDR3 is TGCGCCAGCAGCTTGTCGGGGGACACGAAGTACGAGCAGTACTTC. This sequence encodes CASSLSGDTKYEQYF.

The chain combines TRBV4-2 with TRBJ1-2; possible D gene TRBD1, 5 bases. Trimming took off 2 bases at V and 5 bases at J, with 15 bases between the two ends. CDR1 and CDR2 from the germline V gene are LGHNA and YNFKEQ. The CDR3 length is 15 residues. The CDR3 DNA reads as TGTGCCAGCAGCCAACTACTCACAGGTGCTTATGGCTACACCTTC. It specifies CASSQLLTGAYGYTF.

This clone has only a few counts. The chain has TRBV4-1 and TRBJ2-1; maybe TRBD2 (5 bases). The ends were cut back, 0 bases at V and 6 bases at J, with 15 bases in the middle. This CDR3 has 16 residues. CDR1 is MGHRA, CDR2 YSYEKL, per germline. The CDR3 sequence is CASSQDEGGPVNEQFF. CDR3 DNA: TGCGCCAGCAGCCAAGATGAGGGTGGCCCGGTCAATGAGCAGTTCTTC.

This clone was picked up one time. The CDR3 DNA is TGTGCCAGCAGTGAAGGGACTAGCGCCGGGGAGCTGTTTTTT. It translates to CASSEGTSAGELFF. The V call is TRBV6-1, the J call TRBJ2-2; 9 bases are a match to TRBD2. V gave up 1 base and J gave up 6 bases; unmatched junction bases: 0. CDR1 is MNHNS and CDR2 is SASEGT in the germline V gene. This CDR3 spans 14 amino acids.

This rearrangement joins TRBV11-2 to TRBJ2-1, with 13 bases that match TRBD2. CDR1 and CDR2 from the germline V gene are SGHAT and FQNNGV. CDR3 size: 15 residues. Losses at the gene ends were 1 base for V and 9 bases for J; bases not matched to a gene: 3. The CDR3 sequence is CASSLVGTSGVEQFF. CDR3 DNA sequence: TGTGCCAGCAGCTTAGTAGGGACTAGCGGGGTTGAGCAGTTCTTC.

The V and J genes are TRBV10-2 and TRBJ2-3; the D gene could be TRBD1 or TRBD2 (5 bases each). The CDR3 sequence is 14 residues long. The V end lost 3 bases, the J end lost 3 bases, and 10 bases lay between the germline ends. Per the germline V gene, CDR1 is WSHSY and CDR2 is SAAADI. CDR3 coding DNA: TGCGCCAGCAGTGAAAGGGACGAAACAGATACGCAGTATTTT. It encodes CASSERDETDTQYF.

This clone was counted between two and nine times. The V gene is TRBV5-5, the J gene TRBJ2-3, with 8 bases that match TRBD1. The CDR3 runs to 15 residues. From germline, CDR1 is SGHKS and CDR2 YYEKEE (reference sequence). The V gene end was trimmed by 4 bases and the J gene end by 3 bases; junction bases not matched to a gene: 7. The CDR3 here is CASSLTGGRTDTQYF. As DNA, the CDR3 is TGTGCCAGCAGCCTTACAGGGGGGCGGACAGATACGCAGTATTTT.

The chain carries TRBV10-3 and TRBJ2-1; possible D gene TRBD1, 5 bases. The CDR3 has 12 residues. From germline, CDR1 is ENHRY and CDR2 SYGVKD. Trimming stripped 9 bases from V and 5 bases from J, with 11 bases between. CDR3: CAISSRDNEQFF. CDR3 coding DNA: TGTGCCATATCCAGCAGGGACAATGAGCAGTTCTTC.

With regard to this clone: The same CDR3 is also encoded by other DNA sequences in this sample. The chain links TRBV7-9 to TRBJ1-4; D unresolved. V shed 8 bases and J shed 0 bases, with 4 bases lying between them. The CDR3 extends over 12 amino acids. Germline CDR1 reads SEHNR; CDR2 reads FQNEAQ (reference sequence). CDR3 region: CASSPTNEKLFF. The CDR3 DNA sequence: TGTGCCAGCTCTCCAACTAATGAAAAACTGTTTTTT.

The chain links TRBV11-3 to TRBJ2-2; D unclear. This CDR3 is built from 16 residues. Trimming removed 5 bases from V and 0 bases from J, with 13 bases in between. Germline CDR1 is SGHNT and CDR2 is YENEEA. The chain's CDR3 is CASSRFRMANTGELFF. In nucleotides, the CDR3 is TGTGCCAGCAGCCGTTTCAGGATGGCGAACACCGGGGAGCTGTTTTTT.

CDR3 amino acids: CASSARPYEQYF. Here the CDR3 DNA reads TGTGCCAGCAGTGCCCGACCATACGAGCAGTACTTC. The J gene is TRBJ2-7, the V gene TRBV2; D not resolved. The length of the CDR3 is 12 residues. Between the trimmed V and J ends, which lost 4 bases and 4 bases, there was a span of 8 bases. Germline V CDR1 and CDR2: SNHLY, FYNNEI.

The chain joins TRBV15 to TRBJ2-6; unclear D gene. This CDR3 is built from 13 residues. Germline V CDR1 and CDR2: LNHNV, YYDKDF (reference sequence). V was clipped by 3 bases and J by 4 bases, with 4 bases between them. The CDR3 DNA reads as TGTGCCACCAGCAGGCCAGGGGCCAACGTCCTGACTTTC. Its protein product is CATSRPGANVLTF.

The rearrangement uses TRBV6-1 and TRBJ1-3; possibly TRBD1 for D (6 bases). The CDR3 spans 14 residues. V lost 5 bases and J 4 bases, leaving 12 bases between the germline ends. Germline V gives CDR1 MNHNS, CDR2 SASEGT. CDR3 protein: CASSLGGTGNTIYF. The CDR3 nucleotides are TGTGCCAGCAGTTTAGGGGGTACAGGAAACACCATATATTTT.

This chain connects TRBV2 to TRBJ1-4; D gene unclear. Trimming pared 3 bases from V and 10 bases from J, leaving 3 bases between. Germline values: CDR1 SNHLY, CDR2 FYNNEI. This CDR3 is built from 10 residues. In nucleotides, the CDR3 is TGTGCCAGCAGTGATGCAAAACTGTTTTTT. Encoded protein: CASSDAKLFF.

By sample fraction, this clone is medium-sized. The chain's CDR3 is CASSLGTEDTIYF. The CDR3 DNA sequence: TGTGCCAGCAGTTTAGGGACAGAGGACACCATATATTTT. The chain combines TRBV28 with TRBJ1-3; 7 bases match TRBD1. Germline trimming cut 2 bases from V and 8 bases from J; bases unmatched to any gene: 3. The CDR3 has 13 residues. Looked up from germline, CDR1 is MDHEN and CDR2 is SYDVKM. Combining the CDR3 with reference TRBV28 and TRBJ1-3 gives the whole variable domain DVKVTQSSRYLVKRTGEKVFLECVQDMDHENMFWYRQDPGLGLRLIYFSYDVKMKEKGDIPEGYSVSREKKERFSLILESASTNQTSMYLCASSLGTEDTIYFGEGSWLTVV.

The rearrangement links TRBV9 to TRBJ2-4; TRBD1 agrees at 7 bases. Trimming at V came to 8 bases and at J to 1 base, leaving 15 bases not matched to a gene. The length of the CDR3 is 17 residues. Germline V CDR1 and CDR2: SGDLS, YYNGEE. DNA of the CDR3: TGTGCCAGAAGTCGTACAGGGGAGCGTAAGGCCAAAAACATTCAGTACTTC. It codes for CARSRTGERKAKNIQYF.

This clone is categorized as medium-sized (0.01 to 0.1%). The V call is TRBV30, the J call TRBJ1-3; D uncertain. Per germline, CDR1 GTSNPN and CDR2 SVGIG (reference sequence). The V end lost 0 bases, the J end lost 0 bases, and 9 bases lay between the germline ends. The CDR3 extends over 15 amino acids. In nucleotides, the CDR3 is TGTGCCTGGAGTGTAGGAGGCAGCTCTGGAAACACCATATATTTT. Translation: CAWSVGGSSGNTIYF.

A remark on this clone: Different DNA sequences within this sample yield the same CDR3. The rearrangement links TRBV18 to TRBJ1-3; D is unresolved. CDR3 length: 14 residues. Germline CDR1 KGHSH, CDR2 LQKENI. Trimming shortened V by 2 bases and J by 2 bases, and 7 bases separated the two germline ends. CDR3 residues: CASSPAGAGNTIYF. As DNA, the CDR3 is TGTGCCAGCTCACCAGCCGGGGCTGGAAACACCATATATTTT.

The chain combines TRBV2 with TRBJ1-2, with D unclear. CDR3 length: 12 amino acids. V was shortened by 2 bases and J by 2 bases, with 3 bases between the two germline ends. CDR1 is SNHLY, CDR2 FYNNEI, per germline. CDR3 DNA sequence: TGTGCCAGCAGTGAAAACAACTATGGCTACACCTTC. It is translated as CASSENNYGYTF.

The chain couples TRBV9 to TRBJ2-7; 10 positions match TRBD2. There are 17 residues in the CDR3. V shed 4 bases, J shed 6 bases, and the junction held 16 bases outside the gene matches. Germline CDR1 is SGDLS and CDR2 is YYNGEE. The CDR3 nucleotides are TGTGCCAGCAGCCCTCGGCCTCTAGCGGGAGCCCAGGGCGAGCAGTACTTC. This codes for CASSPRPLAGAQGEQYF.

This clone was recorded a few times. This chain uses TRBV12-5 with TRBJ1-1, with TRBD1 matching 7 bases. CDR1 is LGHNT, CDR2 FRNRAP, per germline. The CDR3 spans 14 residues. The trim removed 2 bases at V and 5 bases at J, leaving 5 bases unmatched. DNA for the CDR3: TGTGCTAGTGGTTTGTACGGGACAGCTACTGAAGCTTTCTTT. This codes for CASGLYGTATEAFF.

In this sample, this clone turned up once. The gene calls are TRBV2 and TRBJ1-1, with 7 bases lining up with TRBD1. This CDR3 is 13 amino acids long. Trimming took 6 bases from V and 3 from J; bases not matched to a gene: 4. CDR1 and CDR2 from the germline V gene are SNHLY and FYNNEI. CDR3 DNA: TGTGCCAGCAGGGGGGGACAGTACACTGAAGCTTTCTTT. Translated, it gives CASRGGQYTEAFF. Complete variable domain (other parts from reference TRBV2 and TRBJ1-1): EPEVTQTPSHQVTQMGQEVILRCVPISNHLYFYWYRQILGQKVEFLVSFYNNEISEKSEIFDDQFSVERPDGSNFTLKIRSTKLEDSAMYFCASRGGQYTEAFFGQGTRLTVV.